Listed below are T cell receptor beta chains from one sample, sequenced in a study of blood T cell repertoires in COVID-19. Sequencing used immunoSEQ multiplex PCR; TCRdb keeps in-frame clones, though not all of them. In the table there are 150,000 to 200,000 clones, roughly 80% of which are singletons. The specimen was peripheral blood. The receptors stem from a man aged 18 to 30 with active or convalescent COVID-19. Both conserved end residues are part of each CDR3. A D gene is named only where the DNA matches it firmly. Only part of the rows carry a size: once, few, many, or a class if the clone is expanded.

j_gene,abundance,d_gene,v_gene,CDR3nt,CDR3aa
TRBJ2-7,NA,TRBD1,TRBV6-5,TGTGCCAGCAGTTACTCCGGAGGGACAGGGGGCCACGAGCAGTACTTC,CASSYSGGTGGHEQYF
TRBJ1-2,once,NA,TRBV14,TGTGCCAGCAGCCAAGTTCGGGGAAACTATGGCTACACCTTC,CASSQVRGNYGYTF
TRBJ2-2,NA,TRBD2,TRBV11-2,TGTGCCAGCAGCTTGAGACTAGCTGACACCGGGGAGCTGTTTTTT,CASSLRLADTGELFF
TRBJ1-6,once,NA,TRBV6-5,TGTGCCAGCAGTTTCATAGGACTAAATAATTCACCCCTCCACTTT,CASSFIGLNNSPLHF
TRBJ1-5,NA,NA,TRBV6-5,TGTGCCAGCAGTTACCGAGGGTTCGGTAATCAGCCCCAGCATTTT,CASSYRGFGNQPQHF
TRBJ1-5,NA,NA,TRBV2,TGTGCCAGCAAAGCCTACGACAGTCGCAATCAGCCCCAGCATTTT,CASKAYDSRNQPQHF
TRBJ2-7,NA,TRBD2,TRBV4-1,TGCGCCAGCAGCCTAGGGATCGCCGGGACTAGTTTATACGAGCAGTACTTC,CASSLGIAGTSLYEQYF
TRBJ2-1,NA,NA,TRBV6-5,TGTGCCAGCATCACGCCCAGCGGTGAGCAGTTCTTC,CASITPSGEQFF
TRBJ1-5,many,NA,TRBV28,TGTGCCAGCAGTTGGGGCAGGGGTGACCAGCCCCAGCATTTT,CASSWGRGDQPQHF
TRBJ2-2,NA,TRBD2,TRBV10-2,TGCGCCAGCTCTAGCGGGGGGCCCGGAACCGGGGAGCTGTTTTTT,CASSSGGPGTGELFF
TRBJ2-3,once,NA,TRBV7-6,TGTGCCAGCAGCTTGAACCCGGATCACCGGGGCACAGATACGCAGTATTTT,CASSLNPDHRGTDTQYF
TRBJ2-7,NA,NA,TRBV11-3,TGTGCCAGCACCATTCCTCCCCCGGGCGGGGGCCACCAGGGGTGCGAGCAGTACTTC,CASTIPPPGGGHQGCEQYF
TRBJ2-3,NA,NA,TRBV11-3,TGTGCCAGCAGCTTATCCCCCGACTCAGATACGCAGTATTTT,CASSLSPDSDTQYF
TRBJ2-5,NA,NA,TRBV19,TGTGCCAGTAGTCCCGGCGGCCAGTTCCAAGAGACCCAGTACTTC,CASSPGGQFQETQYF
TRBJ2-1,NA,NA,TRBV24-1,TGTGCCACCAGTGATTCCCGGAGACGCGCCAATGAGCAGTTCTTC,CATSDSRRRANEQFF
TRBJ2-1,NA,TRBD2,TRBV2,TGTGCCAGCAGTGCACTAGCGGAAACTGAGCAGTTCTTC,CASSALAETEQFF
TRBJ2-7,NA,NA,TRBV13,TGTGCCAGCAGCTTTGGGGGCATCAAGCAGTACTTC,CASSFGGIKQYF
TRBJ1-2,NA,TRBD1,TRBV6-1,TGTGCCAGCAGTGAAGACAGGGGGCATCTCTGGGGCTACACCTTC,CASSEDRGHLWGYTF
TRBJ2-5,NA,NA,TRBV1,TGCACCAGCAGACATACGAGGGCTAGCGAAGAGACCCAGTACTTC,CTSRHTRASEETQYF
TRBJ1-4,NA,NA,TRBV2,TGTGCCAGCAGCCTACGGGGGAATGAAAAACTGTTTTTT,CASSLRGNEKLFF
TRBJ1-6,once,NA,TRBV2,TGTGCCAGCAGTGTTTCGCTTCGCGATTCACCCCTCCACTTT,CASSVSLRDSPLHF
TRBJ1-1,NA,TRBD1,TRBV2,TGTGCCAGCAGTGATGGCGGGACAGGGTTACGGGCTTTCTTT,CASSDGGTGLRAFF
TRBJ2-7,NA,NA,TRBV15,TGTGCCACCAGCAGAGAAGGCGGTTACGAGCAGTACTTC,CATSREGGYEQYF
TRBJ2-4,NA,NA,TRBV5-1,TGCGCCAGCAGCTTAGAGATAGCCAAAAACATTCAGTACTTC,CASSLEIAKNIQYF
TRBJ1-1,few,TRBD1,TRBV5-6,TGTGCCAGCAGCTTGGGGGTGACAGGGGGTACTGAAGCTTTCTTT,CASSLGVTGGTEAFF
TRBJ2-3,NA,NA,TRBV2,TGTGCCAGCAGCCTGGCCGCTCTCGGCACAGATACGCAGTATTTT,CASSLAALGTDTQYF
TRBJ2-2,NA,NA,TRBV10-3,TGTGCCATCAGTGGTCGTTCGAACACCGGGGAGCTGTTTTTT,CAISGRSNTGELFF
TRBJ2-3,NA,TRBD2,TRBV4-2,TGTGCCAGCAGCCCGACTGGACTAGCGGGAGGTAGGGATACGCAGTATTTT,CASSPTGLAGGRDTQYF
TRBJ2-3,NA,TRBD1,TRBV11-1,TGTGCCAGCAGCAGGGACAGGGGAAGAAACGTAGGTACGCAGTATTTT,CASSRDRGRNVGTQYF
TRBJ1-5,NA,TRBD1,TRBV27,TGTGCCAGCAGTCCCCACCCCAGGGGGTATAGCAATCAGCCCCAGCATTTT,CASSPHPRGYSNQPQHF
TRBJ2-1,NA,NA,TRBV28,TGTGCCAGCAGTTTAGGAGACTTGTATAGTGAGCAGTTCTTC,CASSLGDLYSEQFF
TRBJ2-5,NA,NA,TRBV4-2,TGTGCCAGCAGCCGAGGAGGGATGGGAGAGACCCAGTACTTC,CASSRGGMGETQYF
TRBJ2-3,few,TRBD2,TRBV5-4,TGTGCCAGCAGCTTGTCCCGCGGGAGGGTCCAAGATACGCAGTATTTT,CASSLSRGRVQDTQYF
TRBJ2-1,NA,NA,TRBV12-5,TGTGCTAGTGGGCACACCTTTAGCGGCTCCTACAATGAGCAGTTCTTC,CASGHTFSGSYNEQFF
TRBJ1-1,NA,NA,TRBV3-1/TRBV3-2,TGTGCCAGCAGCCAAGAAGGTCAGTTGGGGGGCACTGAAGCTTTCTTT,CASSQEGQLGGTEAFF
TRBJ1-6,NA,NA,TRBV7-2,TGTGCCAGCAGCCTCGGGGGTTTTAGTTCACCCCTCCACTTT,CASSLGGFSSPLHF
TRBJ2-2,once,NA,TRBV5-1,TGCGCCAGCAGCTTTCAGGGCACGAACACCGGGGAGCTGTTTTTT,CASSFQGTNTGELFF
TRBJ2-3,NA,NA,TRBV5-4,TGTGCCAGCAGCTTGTTAGGGGGCACAGATACGCAGTATTTT,CASSLLGGTDTQYF
TRBJ2-3,once,NA,TRBV21-1,TGTGCCAGCACCTCCCAAGCGGGCGCTCCTCGGGGTACGCAGTATTTT,CASTSQAGAPRGTQYF
TRBJ2-2,once,NA,TRBV4-3,TGCGCCAGCAGCCATCAAAGTGAACGTCGGACCGGGGAGCTGTTTTTT,CASSHQSERRTGELFF
TRBJ2-1,NA,NA,TRBV12-3/TRBV12-4,TGTGCCAGTGTTGGACAGCACTACAATGAGCAGTTCTTC,CASVGQHYNEQFF
TRBJ2-3,NA,TRBD2,TRBV5-1,TGCGCCAGCAAAACCCCTAGCGGGAGAGGAGATACGCAGTATTTT,CASKTPSGRGDTQYF
TRBJ2-3,NA,TRBD2,TRBV6-2/TRBV6-3,TGTGCCAGCAGTTCCTATCTAGCGGGAGGCACAGATACGCAGTATTTT,CASSSYLAGGTDTQYF
TRBJ2-5,NA,TRBD2,TRBV19,TGTGCCAGTAGTACTCAGACTAGCGGACGAGAGACCCAGTACTTC,CASSTQTSGRETQYF
TRBJ2-7,NA,NA,TRBV28,TGTGCCAGCAGTTCGCGGAAGACAGGACTCTACGAGCAGTACTTC,CASSSRKTGLYEQYF
TRBJ2-1,NA,NA,TRBV27,TGTGCCAGCAGTCCCGTGGGTCTACTAGCTACTGAGCAGTTCTTC,CASSPVGLLATEQFF